A single sample is the source of the 18 T cell receptor beta chains below, sequenced in a study of cytomegalovirus exposure and HLA in healthy donors. This PCR relied on a set of 60 Vbeta primers and 13 Jbeta primers. The table came from immunoSEQ multiplex PCR; TCRdb's copy has only in-frame clones and leaves some out. Here the sample spans over 200,000 clones, about two thirds being singletons. The specimen sequenced was PBMCs. The receptors shown here come from a man aged 35 to 55 in good health and CMV-seropositive.

This clone was seen a handful of times. This rearrangement joins TRBV28 to TRBJ1-6, with 8 bases lining up with TRBD1. Trimming at V came to 6 bases and at J to 10 bases, leaving 8 bases not matched to a gene. The CDR3 totals 14 residues. CDR1 is MDHEN, CDR2 SYDVKM, per germline. CDR3 DNA: TGTGCCAGCAGGCCGGGACAGGAGGGATCACCCCTCCACTTT. As protein: CASRPGQEGSPLHF.

The chain couples TRBV6-6 to TRBJ1-2, with D possibly TRBD1 on 5 matching bases. Trimming cost V 10 bases and J 8 bases, with 14 bases left between them. In germline, CDR1 is MNHNY, CDR2 SVGAGI (reference sequence). This CDR3 has 11 residues. In DNA, the CDR3 is TGTGCCATCCAGGGTTGGCAAGGCTACACCTTC. It is translated as CAIQGWQGYTF.

The rearrangement links TRBV2 to TRBJ1-2; D ambiguous. With 6 bases removed from V and 0 bases from J, the gap between germline ends came to 11 bases. Germline CDR1 is SNHLY and CDR2 is FYNNEI. The CDR3 runs 14 residues. For the CDR3, the DNA is TGTGCCAGCAGAACGGACGGGGCTAACTATGGCTACACCTTC. Its translation is CASRTDGANYGYTF. Full variable domain (outside the CDR3, taken from reference TRBV2 and TRBJ1-2): EPEVTQTPSHQVTQMGQEVILRCVPISNHLYFYWYRQILGQKVEFLVSFYNNEISEKSEIFDDQFSVERPDGSNFTLKIRSTKLEDSAMYFCASRTDGANYGYTFGSGTRLTVV.

The chain joins TRBV7-3 to TRBJ1-1; D uncertain. Germline CDR1 and CDR2: SGHTA and FQGTGA. The V end was cut by 0 bases, the J end by 1 base, with 12 bases between. This CDR3 has 16 residues. CDR3 residues: CASSLTRGSGNTEAFF. CDR3 DNA sequence: TGTGCCAGCAGCTTAACTCGGGGTAGTGGGAACACTGAAGCTTTCTTT.

In this sample, this clone turned up a few times. The chain carries TRBV5-1 and TRBJ2-2; 9 positions match TRBD1. The length of the CDR3 is 16 residues. The V gene end was trimmed by 4 bases and the J gene end by 1 base; junction bases not matched to a gene: 5. CDR1 SGHRS and CDR2 YFSETQ come from the germline V gene. CDR3 protein: CASSPWDRENTGELFF. For the CDR3, the DNA is TGCGCCAGCAGCCCGTGGGACAGGGAGAACACCGGGGAGCTGTTTTTT. Looking up the rest from reference TRBV5-1 and TRBJ2-2 gives the full variable domain: KAGVTQTPRYLIKTRGQQVTLSCSPISGHRSVSWYQQTPGQGLQFLFEYFSETQRNKGNFPGRFSGRQFSNSRSEMNVSTLELGDSALYLCASSPWDRENTGELFFGEGSRLTVL.

This clone has a handful of counts. The genes are TRBV19 and TRBJ2-1; no firm D call. V was clipped by 5 bases and J by 9 bases, with 11 bases between them. The CDR3 length is 12 residues. Germline CDR1 reads LNHDA; CDR2 reads SQIVND (reference sequence). CDR3 nucleotide sequence: TGTGCCAGTAGTCCCAGTTTGGCTGAGCAGTTCTTC. This translates into CASSPSLAEQFF.

The J gene is TRBJ1-3, the V gene TRBV5-1; unclear D gene. The CDR3 sequence is 16 residues long. V shed 2 bases and J shed 3 bases, with 15 bases lying between them. Per the germline V gene, CDR1 is SGHRS and CDR2 is YFSETQ. CDR3 sequence: CASSLSPDTNGNTIYF. CDR3 DNA: TGCGCCAGCAGCTTATCTCCAGATACAAATGGAAACACCATATATTTT.

The rearrangement joins TRBV6-4 to TRBJ2-1; weak D call: TRBD1 (5 bases). V lost 6 bases and J 0 bases, leaving 15 bases between the germline ends. This CDR3 spans 16 amino acids. CDR1 and CDR2 (germline): MRHNA, SNTAGT. The CDR3 DNA is TGTGCCAGCAGCCCCTACAGGATAGTCTCCTACAATGAGCAGTTCTTC. Amino acids: CASSPYRIVSYNEQFF.

This rearrangement joins TRBV7-2 to TRBJ2-7; D gene ambiguous. Germline V lookup: CDR1 SGHTA, CDR2 FQGNSA. Trimming stripped 2 bases from V and 3 bases from J, with 5 bases between. This CDR3 has 12 amino acids. CDR3 coding DNA: TGTGCCAGCAGCTTATCCCTCTACGAGCAGTACTTC. Its translation: CASSLSLYEQYF.

The chain is built from TRBV2 and TRBJ1-3; D perhaps matches TRBD1 (6 bases). V lost 7 bases and J lost 1, with 11 bases in between. The germline V gene has CDR1 SNHLY and CDR2 FYNNEI. The CDR3 runs to 14 residues. In nucleotides, the CDR3 is TGTGCCAGCACCAGAACAGGGTCTGGAAACACCATATATTTT. Translation gives CASTRTGSGNTIYF.

This clone has more than one count but fewer than ten. This rearrangement joins TRBV27 to TRBJ1-2, with 7 nucleotides matching TRBD1. This CDR3 comprises 14 residues. V trimming: 6 bases; J trimming: 4 bases; junction bases outside the gene matches: 8. The germline V gene has CDR1 MNHEY and CDR2 SMNVEV (reference sequence). Here the CDR3 reads CASRPSTGAYGYTF. The CDR3 bases are TGTGCCAGCAGACCCAGTACAGGGGCCTATGGCTACACCTTC.

CDR3 region: CASSQALSTGNEQFF. CDR3 sequence (DNA): TGTGCCAGCAGCCAAGCCCTCTCTACGGGGAATGAGCAGTTCTTC. This chain joins TRBV4-2 and TRBJ2-1, with D possibly being TRBD2 (5 bases). V was shortened by 1 base and J by 7 bases, with 14 bases between the two germline ends. The CDR3 consists of 15 residues. Germline V gene lookup returns CDR1 LGHNA and CDR2 YNFKEQ.

The V call is TRBV11-2, the J call TRBJ2-7; tentative D call: TRBD2 (6 bases). Germline V gene sequence: CDR1 SGHAT, CDR2 FQNNGV. CDR3 length equals 14 residues. V shed 3 bases and J shed 13 bases, with 22 bases lying between them. CDR3: CASSFPPLRESTYF. The DNA for the CDR3 is TGTGCCAGCAGCTTCCCCCCCTTGCGGGAATCAACCTACTTC.

This chain links TRBV11-2 with TRBJ2-3; D call uncertain. The CDR3 consists of 13 residues. Germline V gives CDR1 SGHAT, CDR2 FQNNGV. Trimming took 0 bases from V and 5 from J, leaving 6 bases between them. CDR3 sequence reads: CASSLDLLDTQYF. CDR3 coding DNA: TGTGCCAGCAGCTTAGATTTATTAGATACGCAGTATTTT.

V and J are TRBV14 and TRBJ1-1; 7 bases match TRBD1. The CDR3 spans 16 residues. The V and J ends lost 0 bases and 1 base, in that order; junction bases with no gene match: 5. Germline-derived CDR1 and CDR2 are SGHDN and FVKESK. The DNA of the CDR3 is TGTGCCAGCAGCCAAGATTCTCAGGGGGAGAACACTGAAGCTTTCTTT. Translation: CASSQDSQGENTEAFF.

This clone was counted only a few times. This chain joins TRBV7-2 and TRBJ1-2; D is ambiguous. Trimming took off 1 base at V and 4 bases at J, with 13 bases between the two ends. The germline V gene encodes CDR1 SGHTA and CDR2 FQGNSA. The CDR3 is 15 amino acids. The DNA for the CDR3 is TGTGCCAGCAGCTTAGGTTCCGGGGTTTTCTATGGCTACACCTTC. It is translated as CASSLGSGVFYGYTF.

The chain couples TRBV19 to TRBJ1-6; D uncertain. V shed 4 bases and J shed 9 bases, with 13 bases lying between them. CDR1 and CDR2 from the germline V gene are LNHDA and SQIVND (reference sequence). The CDR3 totals 14 residues. CDR3 in amino acids: CASSTESRSSPLHF. In DNA form, the CDR3 reads TGTGCCAGTAGTACCGAGTCCCGGAGTTCACCCCTCCACTTT.

The chain joins TRBV28 to TRBJ1-2, with TRBD1 matching 7 bases. The CDR3 has 13 amino acids. With 3 bases clipped from V and 8 bases from J, the junction kept 6 bases outside the gene matches. Germline V gene data show CDR1 as MDHEN and CDR2 as SYDVKM. The CDR3 here is CASSLGQFVGYTF. CDR3 in DNA: TGTGCCAGCAGTTTGGGACAGTTTGTCGGCTACACCTTC.